Below, one TCR beta chain is given with its context. Its cognate antigen is unknown. TCRdb ran MiXCR on the 5' RACE reads and lists one entry per CDR3 protein. There are some 220,000 distinct CDR3 sequences in the sample; over 9.5% occur only once, and 2.6% lies in the top ten. This sample was included in a study of CD8 T cells in ankylosing spondylitis. Regarding the study as a whole: Clones linked with disease were CD8+ and fairly uncommon in the peripheral blood. Within ankylosing spondylitis blood, a TCR beta motif made up of several highly homologous variants appeared to be characteristic.

V lost 3 bases and J lost 4, with 13 bases in between. This CDR3 is 13 amino acids long. Germline CDR1 is GTSNPN and CDR2 is SVGIG (reference sequence). Sequences were obtained from blood, either unsorted or a sorted T cell fraction (not recorded which). The chain combines TRBV30 with TRBJ2-7; TRBD1 is a possible D gene (6 bases). This clonotype originated in a male donor with ankylosing spondylitis or in good health (not recorded which). This CDR3 reads CAWRGGGKYEQYF. CDR3 bases: TGTGCCTGGAGAGGTGGGGGCAAATACGAGCAGTACTTC.